Listed below are T cell receptor beta chains from one sample, sequenced in a study of blood T cell repertoires in COVID-19. Data came from immunoSEQ multiplex PCR; TCRdb stores just in-frame clones and leaves some out. The sample lists about 100,000 clones, approximately 80% occurring once. Sequencing was carried out using peripheral blood. Every receptor here comes from a man between 65 and 79 years old with active or convalescent COVID-19. The CDR3 runs from the conserved cysteine through the conserved F or W. A D gene is named only where the DNA matches it firmly. Clone sizes are given selectively: once, few, many, or a class where the clone is expanded.

V gene	D gene	J gene	clone size	CDR3 DNA	CDR3 protein
TRBV23-1	-	TRBJ1-5	-	TGCGCCAGCAGTCATGCAGGGGACGGGTCCCAGCATTTT	CASSHAGDGSQHF
TRBV9	TRBD2	TRBJ2-7	few	TGTGCCAGCAGCCTAGCGGGAGTGGGTAACGAGCAGTACTTC	CASSLAGVGNEQYF
TRBV3-1/TRBV3-2	-	TRBJ2-3	-	TGTGCCAGCAGCCAAGTAGCGGAAACGCAGTATTTT	CASSQVAETQYF
TRBV6-2/TRBV6-3	TRBD1	TRBJ2-1	-	TGTGCCAGCAGTTGGGACAGCTCCTACAATGAGCAGTTCTTC	CASSWDSSYNEQFF
TRBV19	-	TRBJ2-7	-	TGTGCCAGTATGGGCAGTCGCTACGAGCAGTACTTC	CASMGSRYEQYF
TRBV28	TRBD1	TRBJ1-4	-	TGTGCCAGCAGACTTTCATCCGGGACAGGGCGTGAAAAACTGTTTTTT	CASRLSSGTGREKLFF
TRBV6-5	TRBD2	TRBJ2-2	-	TGTGCCAGCAGGGGAGGGTCCGGGGAGCTGTTTTTT	CASRGGSGELFF
TRBV20-1	-	TRBJ2-3	once	TGCAGTGCTAGTATGGGAGGAGGCACAGATACGCAATATTTT	CSASMGGGTDTQYF
TRBV5-1	TRBD1	TRBJ2-1	-	TGCGCCAGCAGCCAGGGGACAGGTCCCAATGAGCAGTTCTTC	CASSQGTGPNEQFF
TRBV3-1/TRBV3-2	TRBD2	TRBJ2-2	few	TGTGCCAGCAGCCAATCCCCCGGGACTAGCACCGGGGAGCTGTTTTTT	CASSQSPGTSTGELFF
TRBV27	-	TRBJ2-1	-	TGTGCCAGCAATATAGCCAATGAGCAGTTCTTC	CASNIANEQFF
TRBV2	TRBD1	TRBJ1-5	-	TGTGCCAGCAGTCGGGACAGGGGTAATCAGCCCCAGCATTTT	CASSRDRGNQPQHF
TRBV5-6	-	TRBJ1-1	few	TGTGCCAGCAGCTTGTTGGGCAGGGGAGACACTGAAGCTTTCTTT	CASSLLGRGDTEAFF
TRBV3-1/TRBV3-2	-	TRBJ1-6	-	TGTGCCAGCAGCCAATTTCCCGTGGGCCGATCACCCCTCCACTTT	CASSQFPVGRSPLHF
TRBV6-5	-	TRBJ1-5	-	TGTGCCAGCAGAGGAGGTGGGTCTCAGCCCCAGCATTTT	CASRGGGSQPQHF
TRBV19	TRBD2	TRBJ2-3	-	TGTGCCAGTAGTATAGGGTTCGGACTAGCGGATACAGATACGCAGTATTTT	CASSIGFGLADTDTQYF
TRBV4-3	TRBD1	TRBJ2-2	-	TGCGCCAGCAGCCCCAGGGGGAGCGGGGAGCTGTTTTTT	CASSPRGSGELFF
TRBV6-5	-	TRBJ1-1	once	TGTGCCAGCAGTCAGGGATGGCAAAGCACTGAAGCTTTCTTT	CASSQGWQSTEAFF
TRBV28	TRBD2	TRBJ2-1	-	TGTGCCAGCAGTTCCAACCTAGCGGGGGGCCTATACAATGAGCAGTTCTTC	CASSSNLAGGLYNEQFF
TRBV7-6	TRBD2	TRBJ2-3	-	TGTGCCAGCAGCTTACCGACTAGCGGGGGCCCCGAAAAAGACACAGATACGCAGTATTTT	CASSLPTSGGPEKDTDTQYF
TRBV5-1	-	TRBJ2-1	-	TGCGCCAGCAGCAAAAACTGGCAGGGCTCCTACAATGAGCAGTTCTTC	CASSKNWQGSYNEQFF
TRBV4-2	TRBD2	TRBJ2-7	-	TGTGCCAGCAGCCTCCTTGGGACTAGCGCCGTCTACGAGCAGTACTTC	CASSLLGTSAVYEQYF
TRBV19	-	TRBJ2-1	-	TGTGCCAGTAGTCAGGCAGGGTACGATGAGCAGTTCTTC	CASSQAGYDEQFF
TRBV29-1	TRBD1	TRBJ1-1	many	TGCAGCGCTGGAGGCGCTCAGGGGGACACTGAAGCTTTCTTT	CSAGGAQGDTEAFF
TRBV9	-	TRBJ2-3	-	TGTGCCAGCAGCGTAGCGGGAAGTCGGCCTAACACAGATACGCAGTATTTT	CASSVAGSRPNTDTQYF
TRBV13	-	TRBJ2-3	few	TGTGCCAGCACAAGGGCAGCGGTAAATACGCAGTATTTT	CASTRAAVNTQYF
TRBV29-1	-	TRBJ1-2	-	TGCAGCGCTCGCCAAGGGACTTATGGCTACACCTTC	CSARQGTYGYTF
TRBV9	TRBD1	TRBJ1-2	-	TGTGCCAGCAGCGGACGACAGGGGGTCTATGGCTACACCTTC	CASSGRQGVYGYTF
TRBV28	TRBD1	TRBJ2-1	-	TGTGCCACTCTGACAGGGGGAGTCTACAATGAGCAGTTCTTC	CATLTGGVYNEQFF
TRBV11-3	TRBD2	TRBJ2-7	-	TGTGCCAGCAGCTTAGGCTTAACGGGAGGGATCGACGAGCAGTACTTC	CASSLGLTGGIDEQYF
TRBV25-1	TRBD1	TRBJ1-2	-	TGTGCCAGCAGCAGGGGGACGGCCTATGGCTACACCTTC	CASSRGTAYGYTF
TRBV24-1	-	TRBJ1-2	-	TGTGCCACCAGTGACCCCAGGGCAGCTAACTATGGCTACACCTTC	CATSDPRAANYGYTF
TRBV6-2/TRBV6-3	TRBD2	TRBJ2-7	-	TGTGCCAGCACCCCCCGCAGGACTAGCGGGAGGCCGAATCCCTACGAGCAGTACTTC	CASTPRRTSGRPNPYEQYF
TRBV5-1	TRBD2	TRBJ2-3	few	TGCGCCAGCACGATAGCGGGGGGGTTTCGAGATACGCAGTATTTT	CASTIAGGFRDTQYF
TRBV24-1	TRBD1	TRBJ2-6	-	TGTGCCACCAGTGAACCTGGACAGGTAGGAACTTCTGGGGCCAACGTCCTGACTTTC	CATSEPGQVGTSGANVLTF
TRBV19	-	TRBJ2-7	-	TGTGCCAGTAGCGACAGCTACGAGCAGTACTTC	CASSDSYEQYF
TRBV12-3/TRBV12-4	-	TRBJ2-3	-	TGTGCCAGCAGTTTTGCAGGGATGGATACGCAGTATTTT	CASSFAGMDTQYF
TRBV5-6	TRBD1	TRBJ2-3	once	TGTGCCAGCAGCTCAGGACAGGGGTTCCTTACTAGCACAGATACGCAGTATTTT	CASSSGQGFLTSTDTQYF
TRBV20-1	TRBD1	TRBJ1-1	-	TGCAGTGCTAGACAGGGGGCTGAAGCTTTCTTT	CSARQGAEAFF
TRBV2	-	TRBJ2-7	few	TGTGCCAGCGGTCGGAGTAGCGCCGAGCAGTACTTC	CASGRSSAEQYF
TRBV19	-	TRBJ1-5	-	TGTGCCAGTAGTAACGTGGGGCTTGGGAATCAGCCCCAGCATTTT	CASSNVGLGNQPQHF
TRBV30	-	TRBJ2-7	-	TGTGCCTGGAGTGTCTTAGCTGGCTACGAGCAGTACTTC	CAWSVLAGYEQYF
TRBV13	-	TRBJ1-2	-	TGTGCCAGCAGCTTAGGTAGGCCGCGGGACTATGGCTACACCTTC	CASSLGRPRDYGYTF
TRBV6-1	-	TRBJ1-1	-	TGTGCCAGCAGTGAATCCGGGGATATTGAAGCTTTCTTT	CASSESGDIEAFF
TRBV7-6	TRBD2	TRBJ2-5	-	TGTGCCAGCAGCCCTGGACTAGACGACCCCCAAGAGACCCAGTACTTC	CASSPGLDDPQETQYF
TRBV5-6	TRBD2	TRBJ2-3	-	TGTGCCAGCAGCCGGGGGGAGGGAAGAGAAGTTGATACGCAGTATTTT	CASSRGEGREVDTQYF
TRBV4-1	TRBD2	TRBJ2-3	-	TGCGCCAGCAGCCAGGACAAGAGCGGGGCGAGGGTCGATACGCAGTATTTT	CASSQDKSGARVDTQYF
TRBV6-6	TRBD1	TRBJ1-4	-	TGTGCCAGCAGTCCGCCGGACAGGGCCGCTCGAAAAACTGCGGTGGATGAAAAACTGTTTTTT	CASSPPDRAARKTAVDEKLFF
TRBV9	TRBD1	TRBJ1-1	-	TGTGCCAGCAGCAAAGACAGGGGAGGTTTCAGAGCTTTCTTT	CASSKDRGGFRAFF
TRBV2	-	TRBJ1-3	-	TGTGCCAGCACCGAGGATCTCTCTGGAAACACCATATATTTT	CASTEDLSGNTIYF
TRBV10-3	TRBD2	TRBJ2-1	-	TGTGCCATCAGTGCTATCGGGGGGGCCTACAATGAGCAGTTCTTC	CAISAIGGAYNEQFF
TRBV19	-	TRBJ2-2	-	TGTGCCAGTAGTATAGGCGGGGTCGGGGAGCTGTTTTTT	CASSIGGVGELFF
TRBV19	TRBD1	TRBJ1-5	-	TGTGCCAGTAGTACAAGACAGGGGTATCAGCCCCAGCATTTT	CASSTRQGYQPQHF
TRBV25-1	TRBD1	TRBJ1-1	-	TGTGCCAGCAGTGACCCGGACAGGGCGACTGAAGCTTTCTTT	CASSDPDRATEAFF
TRBV18	-	TRBJ2-2	-	TGTGCCAGCTCACTACAGGGTGCGGCCGGGGAGCTGTTTTTT	CASSLQGAAGELFF
TRBV4-3	TRBD1	TRBJ2-4	few	TGCGCCAGCAGCCAAGAACCCTACAGGGGTAGGAAAAACATTCAGTACTTC	CASSQEPYRGRKNIQYF
TRBV9	-	TRBJ2-1	-	TGTGCCAGCAGCGCGTCCGGGACACTATACAATGAGCAGTTCTTC	CASSASGTLYNEQFF
TRBV19	-	TRBJ2-7	-	TGTGCCAGTAGTATAAGCCACGGCTACGAGCAGTACTTC	CASSISHGYEQYF
TRBV3-1/TRBV3-2	TRBD1	TRBJ2-7	-	TGTGCCAGCGCCCTCAGGGGGAACGAGCAGTACTTC	CASALRGNEQYF